This T cell receptor beta chain was identified in a study of blood T cell repertoires in COVID-19. The study drew participants aged about 18 to 95 years from roughly 25 US areas. The table came from immunoSEQ multiplex PCR; TCRdb's copy has only in-frame clones and leaves some out. The sample includes approximately 300,000 clones, 85% to 90% of them seen just once. In germline, CDR1 is KGHSH, CDR2 LQKENI. V was pared by 5 bases and J by 2 bases, with 9 bases of the junction left unmatched. The CDR3 spans 16 residues. This clonotype originated in a woman aged 18-29 years who had recovered from COVID-19. The sequenced sample was PBMCs or T cells enriched from blood (not recorded which). V gene TRBV18 combines with J gene TRBJ2-3, with 8 bases that match TRBD1. In DNA form, the CDR3 reads TGTGCCAGCTCAAAGACAGGGGCATCCTTCACAGATACGCAGTATTTT. Amino acid sequence: CASSKTGASFTDTQYF.